This T cell receptor beta chain was profiled in a study of blood T cell repertoires in COVID-19. Per the original data handling: Amplification of reference gene primers was used by the study to estimate nucleated cell counts. Clones were read by immunoSEQ multiplex PCR, and TCRdb kept only the in-frame ones, dropping some. Clone size and the V and J calls come from that table; the DNA yielded D and trimming. The data hold about 180,000 clones, with about 87% observed a single time. The CDR3 spans 16 residues. Germline CDR1 reads KGHSH; CDR2 reads LQKENI. Unmatched junction bases numbered 6, after V lost 3 bases and J lost 3 bases.

Material: peripheral blood. This receptor was identified in a woman aged 25-40 years with acute or convalescent COVID-19. This rearrangement joins TRBV18 to TRBJ2-1; 9 bases agree with TRBD2. The CDR3: CASSPLAGGVYNEQFF. CDR3 in DNA: TGTGCCAGCTCACCTCTTGCGGGAGGGGTCTACAATGAGCAGTTCTTC.